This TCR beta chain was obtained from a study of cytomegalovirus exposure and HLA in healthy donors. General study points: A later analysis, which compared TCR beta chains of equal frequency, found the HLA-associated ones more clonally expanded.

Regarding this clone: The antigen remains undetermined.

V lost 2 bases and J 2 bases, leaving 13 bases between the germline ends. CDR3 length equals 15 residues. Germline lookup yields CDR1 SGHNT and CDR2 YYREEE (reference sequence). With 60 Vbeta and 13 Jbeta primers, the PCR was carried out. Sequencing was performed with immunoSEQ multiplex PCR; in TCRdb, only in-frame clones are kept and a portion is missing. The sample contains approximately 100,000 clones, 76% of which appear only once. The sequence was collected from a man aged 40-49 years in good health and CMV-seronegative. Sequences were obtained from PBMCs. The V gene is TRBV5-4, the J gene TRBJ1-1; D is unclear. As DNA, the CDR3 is TGTGCCAGCAGCTTTCGGGGTGGCGCTAACACTGAAGCTTTCTTT. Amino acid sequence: CASSFRGGANTEAFF. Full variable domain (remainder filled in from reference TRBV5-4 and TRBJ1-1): ETGVTQSPTHLIKTRGQQVTLRCSSQSGHNTVSWYQQALGQGPQFIFQYYREEENGRGNFPPRFSGLQFPNYSSELNVNALELDDSALYLCASSFRGGANTEAFFGQGTRLTVV.